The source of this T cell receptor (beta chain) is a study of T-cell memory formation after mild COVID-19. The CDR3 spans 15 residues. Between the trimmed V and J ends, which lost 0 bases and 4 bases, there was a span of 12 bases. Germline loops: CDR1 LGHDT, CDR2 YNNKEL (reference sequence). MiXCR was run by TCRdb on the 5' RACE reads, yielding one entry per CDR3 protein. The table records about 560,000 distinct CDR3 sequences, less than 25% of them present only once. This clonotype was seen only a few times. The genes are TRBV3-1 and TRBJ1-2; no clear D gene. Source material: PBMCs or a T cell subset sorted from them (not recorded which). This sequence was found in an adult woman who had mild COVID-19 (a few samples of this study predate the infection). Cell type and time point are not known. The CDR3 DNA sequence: TGTGCCAGCAGCCAAGATTGGAGAGGAGCCTATGGCTACACCTTC. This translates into CASSQDWRGAYGYTF.